These 27 T cell receptor beta chains were all obtained from the same sample, sequenced in a study of T cells in Graves' hyperthyroidism and ophthalmopathy. The investigators amplified TCR beta CDR3 regions from RNA transcripts. First-round RT-PCR targeting the TCR CDR3 was performed with the HTBI primer set. TCRdb reprocessed the multiplex PCR reads with MiXCR, giving one entry per CDR3 protein. The table shows 540,000 or so distinct CDR3 sequences, with less than 20% occurring only once. The sample consisted of blood. These TCRs come from a woman between 25 and 40 years old with Graves' hyperthyroidism.

This clonotype came up a few times. The chain links TRBV5-1 to TRBJ2-5; D is unresolved. The CDR3 sequence is 16 residues long. The germline V gene encodes CDR1 SGHRS and CDR2 YFSETQ. The V end lost 6 bases, the J end lost 2 bases, and 20 bases lay between the germline ends. The CDR3 reads CASTSPTTQKQETQYF. The CDR3 coding sequence is TGCGCCAGCACCTCGCCAACAACACAAAAACAAGAGACCCAGTACTTC.

This clonotype has a handful of counts. This chain links TRBV30 with TRBJ2-7; maybe TRBD1 (5 bases). Germline V lookup: CDR1 GTSNPN, CDR2 SVGIG (reference sequence). The CDR3 runs 14 residues. The ends were cut back, 0 bases at V and 7 bases at J, with 16 bases in the middle. This CDR3 reads CAWSVGQGNREQYF. In nucleotides, the CDR3 is TGTGCCTGGAGTGTCGGCCAGGGTAATAGAGAGCAGTACTTC.

The chain couples TRBV4-1 to TRBJ1-6, with 9 positions matching TRBD1. Trimming cost V 2 bases and J 4 bases; bases outside gene matches: 3. This CDR3 comprises 16 residues. CDR1 is MGHRA, CDR2 YSYEKL, per germline. DNA for the CDR3: TGCGCCAGCAGCCAACGGGACAGGGAATATAATTCACCCCTCCACTTT. It is translated as CASSQRDREYNSPLHF.

This clonotype has ten or more counts. The rearrangement links TRBV5-1 to TRBJ2-7, with D perhaps matching TRBD1 or TRBD2 (5 bases each). V dropped 3 bases and J dropped 0 bases, with 13 bases sitting between them. The CDR3 has 15 amino acids. CDR1 and CDR2 from the germline V gene are SGHRS and YFSETQ. CDR3 in DNA: TGCGCCAGCAGCTCAAGGGACGGCTTCTCCTACGAGCAGTACTTC. Protein: CASSSRDGFSYEQYF.

This clonotype was counted many times. The rearrangement uses TRBV3-1 and TRBJ2-1, with TRBD2 matching over 8 bases. The junction had 3 bases not matched to a gene; V was cut back by 5 bases and J by 0 bases. Per germline, CDR1 LGHDT and CDR2 YNNKEL (reference sequence). The CDR3 loop spans 15 amino acids. CDR3 coding DNA: TGTGCCAGCAGCAAAGCGGGAGTCTCCTACAATGAGCAGTTCTTC. Protein: CASSKAGVSYNEQFF.

The V and J genes are TRBV3-1 and TRBJ2-2, with 12 positions matching TRBD2. CDR3 length: 15 residues. The V gene's germline CDR1 is LGHDT and CDR2 YNNKEL (reference sequence). V lost 2 bases and J lost 5; bases outside the gene matches: 0. CDR3 nucleotide sequence: TGTGCCAGCAGCCAAACTAGCGGGGGGACCGGGGAGCTGTTTTTT. Encoded protein: CASSQTSGGTGELFF.

This clonotype was picked up a small number of times. This chain joins TRBV6-1 and TRBJ1-1; no clear D. Deletions cut 3 bases from V and 0 bases from J, with 8 bases between. CDR1 is MNHNS and CDR2 is SASEGT in the germline V gene. The CDR3 sequence is 14 residues long. The CDR3 sequence: CASSDFGMNTEAFF. The CDR3 DNA reads as TGTGCCAGCAGTGATTTCGGAATGAACACTGAAGCTTTCTTT.

At least ten counts were recorded for this clonotype. The V gene is TRBV12-3 or TRBV12-4, the J gene TRBJ2-3; TRBD2 aligns across 7 bases. This CDR3 spans 14 amino acids. V lost 6 bases and J lost 3; bases outside the gene matches: 6. CDR3 in amino acids: CASRPRLATDTQYF. In DNA, the CDR3 is TGTGCCAGCAGACCCAGACTAGCAACAGATACGCAGTATTTT.

The chain combines TRBV9 with TRBJ2-1, with D possibly matching TRBD2 (5 bases). The CDR3 runs 15 residues. Trimming removed 0 bases at V and 7 bases at J, with 14 bases between. CDR1 is SGDLS, CDR2 YYNGEE, per germline. CDR3 in DNA: TGTGCCAGCAGCGTAGGGACGGGAAGGGCGAATGAGCAGTTCTTC. It encodes CASSVGTGRANEQFF.

Concerning this clonotype: A much larger clone lies one base from this, so it may be a read error. The rearrangement uses TRBV20-1 and TRBJ2-7, with D perhaps matching TRBD1 (6 bases). From germline, CDR1 is DFQATT and CDR2 SNEGSKA (reference sequence). V gave up 0 bases and J gave up 5 bases, with 14 bases separating them. CDR3 length: 14 amino acids. CDR3 region: CSARDSRGNHEQYF. The CDR3 DNA reads as TGCAGTGCTAGAGATAGCAGGGGAAATCACGAGCAGTACTTC.

This clonotype appeared many times. The V and J genes are TRBV27 and TRBJ2-1; TRBD2 matches at 13 bases. The CDR3 is 17 amino acids. With V trimmed by 7 bases and J by 7 bases, 13 bases remained unmatched. Germline V gene lookup returns CDR1 MNHEY and CDR2 SMNVEV (reference sequence). Here the CDR3 DNA reads TGTGCCAGCACCCTAAAAACTAGCGGGAGGGCCTGGAATGAGCAGTTCTTC. As protein: CASTLKTSGRAWNEQFF.

The CDR3 spells CASSWAGTSGRVEQYF. The CDR3 region has the DNA TGCGCCAGCAGCTGGGCCGGGACTAGCGGGAGAGTTGAGCAGTACTTC. This chain joins TRBV5-1 and TRBJ2-7; 14 bases align to TRBD2. The CDR3 runs to 16 residues. J gave up 7 bases and V 3 bases, and 9 bases lay outside the gene matches. Germline V CDR1 and CDR2: SGHRS, YFSETQ. Complete variable domain (other parts from reference TRBV5-1 and TRBJ2-7): KAGVTQTPRYLIKTRGQQVTLSCSPISGHRSVSWYQQTPGQGLQFLFEYFSETQRNKGNFPGRFSGRQFSNSRSEMNVSTLELGDSALYLCASSWAGTSGRVEQYFGPGTRLTVT.

This clonotype turned up a few times. The chain has TRBV4-1 and TRBJ2-7; 9 positions agree with TRBD1. The germline CDR1 and CDR2 sequences are MGHRA and YSYEKL. The CDR3 contains 15 residues. V lost 1 base to trimming and J lost 2 bases; unmatched junction nucleotides: 3. CDR3 region: CASSQVGQGTYEQYF. Written as DNA, the CDR3 is TGCGCCAGCAGCCAAGTGGGACAGGGAACCTACGAGCAGTACTTC.

The V and J genes are TRBV4-1 and TRBJ1-4; TRBD1 might be the D (5 bases). The length of the CDR3 is 15 residues. Deletions cut 5 bases from V and 1 base from J, with 11 bases between. The germline V gene encodes CDR1 MGHRA and CDR2 YSYEKL. The CDR3 DNA follows: TGCGCCAGCAGCAATCGACAGCAAACTAATGAAAAACTGTTTTTT. It encodes CASSNRQQTNEKLFF.

This clonotype was recorded many times. The V call is TRBV12-3 or TRBV12-4, the J call TRBJ1-3; D call uncertain. Trimming stripped 7 bases from V and 0 bases from J, with 13 bases between. This CDR3 region has 15 residues. In DNA form, the CDR3 reads TGTGCCAGCAAGATATGGCCCAGCTCTGGAAACACCATATATTTT. Translation: CASKIWPSSGNTIYF.

The J gene is TRBJ2-2, the V gene TRBV9; D possibly corresponds to TRBD2 (6 bases). Trimming left V 0 bases short and J 6 bases short, with 9 bases between. Germline loops: CDR1 SGDLS, CDR2 YYNGEE. The CDR3 runs to 14 residues. The CDR3 bases are TGTGCCAGCAGCGTAGCGGGAGTTTCCGGGGAGCTGTTTTTT. It codes for CASSVAGVSGELFF.

This clonotype was observed a handful of times. CDR3 amino acids: CASSGRTSGDNEQFF. CDR3 DNA: TGTGCCAGCAGTGGCCGGACTAGCGGCGACAATGAGCAGTTCTTC. The J gene is TRBJ2-1, the V gene TRBV6-1; 10 bases fit TRBD2. V dropped 4 bases and J dropped 5; count of bases not matched to a gene: 5. Per germline, CDR1 MNHNS and CDR2 SASEGT. The CDR3 is made up of 15 amino acids.

This clonotype has just a few counts. The chain recombines TRBV7-9 with TRBJ2-1; 15 bases line up with TRBD2. V shed 5 bases and J 3 bases; nucleotides not matched to a gene: 5. The CDR3 is 17 amino acids. Germline CDR1 and CDR2: SEHNR and FQNEAQ (reference sequence). CDR3 DNA: TGTGCCAGCAGCCTCCGGACTAGCGGGAGGGTCTACAATGAGCAGTTCTTC. This gives the protein CASSLRTSGRVYNEQFF.

The rearrangement joins TRBV3-1 to TRBJ2-1, with 9 bases aligning to TRBD2. The germline V gene has CDR1 LGHDT and CDR2 YNNKEL (reference sequence). V shed 0 bases and J 7 bases; nucleotides not matched to a gene: 10. This CDR3 has 17 residues. The chain's CDR3 is CASSQDSSSGSRNEQFF. Here the CDR3 DNA reads TGTGCCAGCAGCCAAGATAGTAGTAGCGGGAGTAGAAATGAGCAGTTCTTC.

This clonotype was found many times. The rearrangement uses TRBV7-2 and TRBJ2-1, with 12 bases lining up with TRBD2. This CDR3 has 17 residues. Germline loops: CDR1 SGHTA, CDR2 FQGNSA. After removal of 5 bases from V and 2 bases from J, the junction contained 7 bases not matched to a gene. The CDR3 here is CASSQELAGGTYNEQFF. The CDR3 bases are TGTGCCAGCAGCCAAGAACTAGCGGGAGGAACCTACAATGAGCAGTTCTTC.

This clonotype was seen a few times. This sequence joins TRBV5-5 and TRBJ2-1; D is uncertain. The germline V gene encodes CDR1 SGHKS and CDR2 YYEKEE (reference sequence). This CDR3 is built from 11 residues. V was trimmed by 1 base and J by 9 bases, leaving 5 bases between them. CDR3 protein: CASSLSREQFF. CDR3 DNA sequence: TGTGCCAGCAGCTTGAGTCGTGAGCAGTTCTTC.

This clonotype was seen at least ten times. The chain combines TRBV6-1 with TRBJ2-7, with D maybe TRBD1 (5 bases). This CDR3 comprises 14 residues. Trimming removed 7 bases at V and 2 bases at J, with 15 bases between. Per the germline V gene, CDR1 is MNHNS and CDR2 is SASEGT. The chain's CDR3 is CASKTQGTAYEQYF. Written as DNA, the CDR3 is TGTGCCAGCAAAACCCAGGGAACGGCCTACGAGCAGTACTTC.

This clonotype was seen repeatedly, ten times or more. This chain links TRBV11-2 with TRBJ2-2, with D uncertain. V was cut by 6 bases and J by 0 bases, with 11 bases left in between. Germline CDR1 SGHAT, CDR2 FQNNGV. The CDR3 spans 15 residues. CDR3 region: CASRSTGSNTGELFF. The CDR3 nucleotides are TGTGCCAGCAGATCAACTGGATCGAACACCGGGGAGCTGTTTTTT. The full variable domain, in which reference TRBV11-2 and TRBJ2-2 provide the parts outside the CDR3, is EAGVAQSPRYKIIEKRQSVAFWCNPISGHATLYWYQQILGQGPKLLIQFQNNGVVDDSQLPKDRFSAERLKGVDSTLKIQPAKLEDSAVYLCASRSTGSNTGELFFGEGSRLTVL.

This clonotype was seen repeatedly, ten times or more. The chain carries TRBV5-1 and TRBJ1-2; D is perhaps TRBD1 (6 bases). Germline CDR1 and CDR2: SGHRS and YFSETQ. The V end lost 1 base, the J end lost 8 bases, and 18 bases lay between the germline ends. The CDR3 contains 15 residues. In nucleotides, the CDR3 is TGCGCCAGCAGCTTGACCCCAGGGGAATGGATAGGCTACACCTTC. Translating it yields CASSLTPGEWIGYTF.

This clonotype has at least ten counts. V usage is TRBV6-2 or TRBV6-3 and J usage is TRBJ2-7; D uncertain. CDR3 length: 16 residues. V dropped 1 base and J dropped 2 bases, with 15 bases sitting between them. Germline V gene lookup returns CDR1 MNHEY and CDR2 SVGEGT. Written as DNA, the CDR3 is TGTGCCAGCAGTTACTATCCAGCGAGATACGCCTACGAGCAGTACTTC. Translating gives CASSYYPARYAYEQYF.

The chain has TRBV10-3 and TRBJ2-6, with D possibly TRBD1 on 6 matching bases. V was trimmed by 2 bases and J by 3 bases, leaving 8 bases between them. CDR3 length: 15 residues. From germline, CDR1 is ENHRY and CDR2 SYGVKD. The CDR3 is CAISENRVGANVLTF. The CDR3, as DNA: TGTGCCATCAGTGAGAACAGGGTTGGGGCCAACGTCCTGACTTTC.

This clonotype was recorded many times. This chain connects TRBV2 to TRBJ2-1, with 14 bases aligning to TRBD2. V lost 2 bases, J lost 3 bases, and 12 bases stayed unmatched. Germline loops: CDR1 SNHLY, CDR2 FYNNEI. There are 20 residues in the CDR3. The DNA for the CDR3 is TGTGCCAGCAGTGAAACAGAGACTAGCGGGAGGGCATACGGCTACAATGAGCAGTTCTTC. As protein: CASSETETSGRAYGYNEQFF.